This entry describes one TCR beta chain. Its antigen is undetermined. This sample was included in a study of T-cell memory formation after mild COVID-19. General study findings and limits: CD4+ contracting clones were found mainly in CM and EM, and CD8+ ones in EMRA. The SARS-CoV-2 specificity of second-wave clones reaching peak at day 37 remained unverified.

Each CDR3 protein gets one entry after TCRdb re-called the 5' RACE reads with MiXCR. The data show about half a million distinct CDR3 sequences, around a sixth seen once. Sequencing was done on a sample of PBMCs or a T cell subset sorted from them (not recorded which). This clonotype originated in an adult woman who had mild COVID-19 (a few samples of this study predate the infection). Cell type and time point are not known.

CDR3 amino acids: CASPGPEYTNYGYTF. The CDR3 DNA follows: TGTGCCAGTCCGGGGCCTGAGTATACTAACTATGGCTACACCTTC. The gene calls are TRBV12-3 or TRBV12-4 and TRBJ1-2; a possible D gene is TRBD1 (5 bases). V shed 9 bases and J shed 0 bases, with 17 bases lying between them. The CDR3 totals 15 residues.